The 20 T cell receptor beta chains given below trace back to one sample, sequenced in a study of blood T cell repertoires in COVID-19 (dated by TCRdb to about 2020). The method was the immunoSEQ multiplex PCR assay. Entries here come from immuneACCESS through TCRdb and include only in-frame sequences with V and J called. Some clones fail to appear in such tables; in the studies checked, an unresolved V gene covers under half of the shortfall, and the cause of the remainder is unknown. This sample lists around 250,000 clones; around 86% were detected once. The ten most abundant clones make up 1.6% of the sample. Sequencing was performed on PBMCs or T cells enriched from blood (not recorded which). Every receptor here comes from a woman between 45 and 60 years old who had recovered from COVID-19.

This sequence joins TRBV18 and TRBJ2-1; D gene ambiguous. Germline CDR1 KGHSH, CDR2 LQKENI. Trimming removed 3 bases at V and 3 bases at J, with 9 bases between. This CDR3 has 14 residues. CDR3 sequence: CASSPGDIYNEQFF. CDR3 nucleotides: TGTGCCAGCTCACCCGGCGACATCTACAATGAGCAGTTCTTC.

The chain joins TRBV5-1 to TRBJ2-4; TRBD1 agrees at 8 bases. The CDR3 extends over 13 amino acids. Germline V gene data show CDR1 as SGHRS and CDR2 as YFSETQ. V lost 4 bases and J lost 8; bases outside the gene matches: 5. The CDR3 spells CASSANRGDIQYF. Here the CDR3 DNA reads TGCGCCAGCAGCGCGAACAGGGGGGACATTCAGTACTTC.

The chain recombines TRBV4-1 with TRBJ2-1, with 13 bases fitting TRBD2. The CDR3 has 16 amino acids. The junction had 7 bases not matched to a gene; V was cut back by 3 bases and J by 8 bases. The germline CDR1 and CDR2 sequences are MGHRA and YSYEKL. CDR3 DNA sequence: TGCGCCAGCAGCCACCCGGGACTAGCGGGACGGGATGAGCAGTTCTTC. As protein: CASSHPGLAGRDEQFF.

This sequence joins TRBV18 and TRBJ1-1; the match to TRBD1 covers 9 bases. The CDR3 is 14 residues long. CDR1 is KGHSH and CDR2 is LQKENI in the germline V gene. With V trimmed by 3 bases and J by 6 bases, 5 bases remained unmatched. In DNA, the CDR3 is TGTGCCAGCTCACCTTACAGGGGGCATGCTGAAGCTTTCTTT. Amino acids: CASSPYRGHAEAFF.

The chain couples TRBV29-1 to TRBJ1-2; 10 bases match TRBD1. V was pared by 4 bases and J by 7 bases, with 6 bases of the junction left unmatched. Per the germline V gene, CDR1 is SQVTM and CDR2 is ANQGSEA. The CDR3 spans 13 residues. This CDR3 is CSVVTGGNAGYTF. The CDR3 nucleotides read TGCAGCGTTGTGACAGGGGGCAATGCTGGCTACACCTTC.

CDR3 nucleotide sequence: TGTGCCAGCAGTTTTACAGGGGACAACTATGGCTACACCTTC. Translating it yields CASSFTGDNYGYTF. The chain links TRBV27 to TRBJ1-2; 7 nucleotides line up with TRBD1. The CDR3 sequence is 14 residues long. V was clipped by 3 bases and J by 2 bases; unmatched bases: 3. The germline CDR1 and CDR2 sequences are MNHEY and SMNVEV (reference sequence).

The rearrangement joins TRBV6-4 to TRBJ2-3; the match to TRBD1 covers 9 bases. The length of the CDR3 is 15 residues. V shed 8 bases and J 10 bases; nucleotides not matched to a gene: 16. Per germline, CDR1 MRHNA and CDR2 SNTAGT. Written as DNA, the CDR3 is TGTGCCAGCGCCTTGAAGACAGGGGGAGATGTTCCGCAGTATTTT. This sequence encodes CASALKTGGDVPQYF.

This clone was seen only once. This chain joins TRBV3-1 (or the pseudogene TRBV3-2) and TRBJ1-2, with TRBD1 as a possible D gene (5 bases). The germline V gene encodes CDR1 LGHDT and CDR2 YNNKEL (reference sequence). V was clipped by 0 bases and J by 5 bases, with 28 bases between them. The CDR3 contains 20 residues. CDR3: CASSQDLRWSDIRPIYGYTF. CDR3 in DNA: TGTGCCAGCAGCCAAGATCTTAGGTGGTCGGACATTCGACCAATTTATGGCTACACCTTC.

The CDR3 region is CASSSGTGRVETQYF. DNA for the CDR3: TGTGCCAGCAGTTCCGGGACAGGGAGGGTAGAGACCCAGTACTTC. The chain recombines TRBV2 with TRBJ2-5; 9 bases are shared with TRBD1. The CDR3 has 15 amino acids. Germline CDR1 reads SNHLY; CDR2 reads FYNNEI. The V segment lost 5 bases and the J segment 4 bases; nucleotides outside the gene matches: 8.

This chain uses TRBV19 with TRBJ1-6, with D perhaps matching TRBD1 (6 bases). Germline V lookup: CDR1 LNHDA, CDR2 SQIVND (reference sequence). The V gene lost 3 bases and the J gene lost 10 bases, with 19 bases spanning the gap. The CDR3 is made up of 16 amino acids. The CDR3, as DNA: TGTGCCAGTAGTATCCAGGCAGGGGATGCTGGGTCACCCCTCCACTTT. Its translation: CASSIQAGDAGSPLHF. Drawing the rest from reference TRBV19 and TRBJ1-6, the complete variable domain is DGGITQSPKYLFRKEGQNVTLSCEQNLNHDAMYWYRQDPGQGLRLIYYSQIVNDFQKGDIAEGYSVSREKKESFPLTVTSAQKNPTAFYLCASSIQAGDAGSPLHFGNGTRLTVT.

The chain joins TRBV27 to TRBJ2-2, with TRBD2 matching 8 bases. The CDR3 spans 15 residues. V trimming: 4 bases; J trimming: 1 base; junction bases outside the gene matches: 2. Germline V gene lookup returns CDR1 MNHEY and CDR2 SMNVEV (reference sequence). CDR3 coding DNA: TGTGCCAGCAGTTACCTAGCGGGGAACACCGGGGAGCTGTTTTTT. Translated: CASSYLAGNTGELFF.

V gene TRBV5-1 combines with J gene TRBJ1-4; D is perhaps TRBD1 (6 bases). The CDR3 covers 14 residues. V was pared by 1 base and J by 7 bases, with 11 bases between. Germline V gene lookup returns CDR1 SGHRS and CDR2 YFSETQ. DNA for the CDR3: TGCGCCAGCAGCTTGCAGGGGTCGGGTGAAAAACTGTTTTTT. It codes for CASSLQGSGEKLFF.

The V call is TRBV24-1, the J call TRBJ2-5; 11 bases fit TRBD2. There are 16 residues in the CDR3. Germline values: CDR1 KGHDR, CDR2 SFDVKD. V was clipped by 3 bases and J by 2 bases; unmatched bases: 4. The CDR3 nucleotides are TGTGCCACCAGTGATACGACTAGCGGGATACAAGAGACCCAGTACTTC. Translated: CATSDTTSGIQETQYF.

This chain links TRBV29-1 with TRBJ2-7; 7 bases align to TRBD1. This CDR3 comprises 11 residues. Germline CDR1 is SQVTM and CDR2 is ANQGSEA. Trimming at V came to 6 bases and at J to 6 bases, leaving 5 bases not matched to a gene. The CDR3 region is CSVRQGVEQYF. In DNA, the CDR3 is TGCAGCGTAAGACAGGGTGTCGAGCAGTACTTC.

The V and J genes are TRBV4-2 and TRBJ2-1; 8 nucleotides agree with TRBD2. The J segment lost 0 bases and the V segment lost 3 bases, leaving 16 bases of the junction unmatched. The CDR3 is 20 amino acids. The germline gives CDR1 LGHNA, CDR2 YNFKEQ. The CDR3 is CASSHPPGTSGRSSYNEQFF. The CDR3 bases are TGTGCCAGCAGCCACCCTCCCGGTACTAGCGGAAGGAGCTCCTACAATGAGCAGTTCTTC.

CDR3 amino acids: CASSLGPQGTGNTIYF. The CDR3 nucleotides read TGTGCCAGCAGCTTAGGGCCGCAGGGGACTGGAAACACCATATATTTT. V gene TRBV7-2 combines with J gene TRBJ1-3, with a tentative D call TRBD1 (6 bases). V was pared by 1 base and J by 2 bases, with 12 bases between. The CDR3 runs 16 residues. Germline V gene lookup returns CDR1 SGHTA and CDR2 FQGNSA.

The count of this clone is one. J is TRBJ2-2 and V is TRBV18, with 11 bases lining up with TRBD2. CDR3 length: 16 amino acids. J was trimmed by 6 bases and V by 5 bases; bases with no gene match: 8. The germline V gene has CDR1 KGHSH and CDR2 LQKENI. CDR3 sequence: CASSSTSGSSPGELFF. CDR3 coding DNA: TGTGCCAGCTCATCTACTAGCGGGAGTAGCCCCGGGGAGCTGTTTTTT.

In its sample, this clone was seen a few times. This chain links TRBV5-6 with TRBJ1-1; D remains unclear. Trimming removed 1 base from V and 5 bases from J, with 21 bases in between. Germline V gene data show CDR1 as SGHDT and CDR2 as YYEEEE. The CDR3 is made up of 17 amino acids. CDR3 sequence (DNA): TGTGCCAGCAGCTTGTTCCAGACCCACGGTACTAGGACTGAAGCTTTCTTT. It yields the protein CASSLFQTHGTRTEAFF.

CDR3 sequence: CAISDPTGPEDTQYF. The CDR3 region has the DNA TGTGCCATCAGTGACCCGACAGGGCCAGAGGATACGCAGTATTTT. The chain carries TRBV10-3 and TRBJ2-3; 7 positions match TRBD1. Germline CDR1 and CDR2: ENHRY and SYGVKD. Trimming at V came to 3 bases and at J to 6 bases, leaving 9 bases not matched to a gene. The CDR3 sequence is 15 residues long.

V is TRBV7-9 and J is TRBJ2-3; perhaps TRBD2 as D (6 bases). The germline V gene has CDR1 SEHNR and CDR2 FQNEAQ (reference sequence). The V end lost 6 bases, the J end lost 0 bases, and 16 bases lay between the germline ends. CDR3 size: 16 residues. CDR3 sequence (DNA): TGTGCCAGCAGTTCACCTCTAGCGTCTAGCACAGATACGCAGTATTTT. It specifies CASSSPLASSTDTQYF.